These T cell receptor beta chains were read from a single sample in a study of blood T cells in healthy people across ages. TCRdb re-called the 5' RACE reads through MiXCR, storing one row per CDR3 protein. Of some 730,000 distinct CDR3 sequences in the sample, over 20% are singletons; the top ten hold roughly a fifth. Sequenced sample: blood. Every receptor here comes from a man in his 70s in good health. The CDR3 runs from the conserved cysteine through the conserved F or W. D genes are given only for firm matches. The size of a clone is reported for some rows only, either as once, few or many, or as a class for expanded clones.

CDR3nt | CDR3aa | d_gene | abundance | j_gene | v_gene
TGTGCCAGCAGCGATACAGGGGAAAAACTGTTTTTT | CASSDTGEKLFF | NA | few | TRBJ1-4 | TRBV21-1
TGTGCCAGCGGTAAGACTATGACAGGGATGAACACTGAAGCTTTCTTT | CASGKTMTGMNTEAFF | TRBD1 | NA | TRBJ1-1 | TRBV6-2/TRBV6-3
TGTGCCAGCAGAGGCGACAGGGGAGAGACCCAGTACTTC | CASRGDRGETQYF | TRBD1 | NA | TRBJ2-5 | TRBV2
TGTGCCAGCAGCTTAGAGGGGGATGGCTACACCTTC | CASSLEGDGYTF | NA | many | TRBJ1-2 | TRBV11-2
TGCGCCAGCAGCTTGGGGCTTTCAGTGGGCGCTGGGGCCAACGTCCTGACTTTC | CASSLGLSVGAGANVLTF | NA | NA | TRBJ2-6 | TRBV5-1
TGTGCCAGCAGCCCCGGTAGTGGGACAGGGACAGATACGCAGTATTTT | CASSPGSGTGTDTQYF | TRBD1 | NA | TRBJ2-3 | TRBV6-1
TGTGCCAGCAGCTTTCCGACCGGGAGATCCTACAATGAGCAGTTCTTC | CASSFPTGRSYNEQFF | NA | few | TRBJ2-1 | TRBV6-6
TGTGCCAGTCTACTGGGACAGCAGAACACTGAAGCTTTCTTT | CASLLGQQNTEAFF | TRBD1 | NA | TRBJ1-1 | TRBV18
TGCAGTGCTAGGGGGGTTGAGGGTTCACCCCTCCACTTT | CSARGVEGSPLHF | NA | NA | TRBJ1-6 | TRBV20-1
TGCGCCAGCAGTTCGGGACTAGCGGGGCGCCATCAAGAGACCCAGTACTTC | CASSSGLAGRHQETQYF | TRBD2 | few | TRBJ2-5 | TRBV10-2
TGTGCCAGCAGCCTAGGGACAGGGTCGGACTATGGCTACACCTTC | CASSLGTGSDYGYTF | TRBD1 | few | TRBJ1-2 | TRBV4-2
TGCAGCCCATATTCTAACGCCCTAGGGCCGGCCTCCTACGAGCAGTACTTC | CSPYSNALGPASYEQYF | NA | few | TRBJ2-7 | TRBV29-1
TGTGCCAGCAGTTTACCTCCCGGCGGGTACAAAAACATTCAGTACTTC | CASSLPPGGYKNIQYF | NA | few | TRBJ2-4 | TRBV12-3/TRBV12-4
TGCAGTGTCAAGGACGGAGACTATGGCTACACCTTC | CSVKDGDYGYTF | NA | many | TRBJ1-2 | TRBV20-1
TGCAGTGCTCTGGACGGATACGGCACGGATACGCAGTATTTT | CSALDGYGTDTQYF | NA | few | TRBJ2-3 | TRBV20-1
TGTGCCAGCAGCCAAGGAATAGCGGCAAACAATGAGCAGTTCTTC | CASSQGIAANNEQFF | NA | many | TRBJ2-1 | TRBV3-1
TGCAGTGCTTATCCCCCCAGGGGTTCAAATGAAAAACTGTTTTTT | CSAYPPRGSNEKLFF | NA | NA | TRBJ1-4 | TRBV20-1
TGTGCCAGCAGGGACCTTAACTATGGCTACACCTTC | CASRDLNYGYTF | NA | few | TRBJ1-2 | TRBV7-9
TGTGCCAGCAGCCCCCGCGGCGTCGTGAATAATGAGCAGTTCTTC | CASSPRGVVNNEQFF | NA | few | TRBJ2-1 | TRBV7-8
TGCGCCAGCAGCACGGACAGGGGGCTCACTGAAGCTTTCTTT | CASSTDRGLTEAFF | TRBD1 | NA | TRBJ1-1 | TRBV5-1
TGTGCCAGCCTCCCGGGACAGTATTATAATGAGCAGTTCTTC | CASLPGQYYNEQFF | TRBD1 | few | TRBJ2-1 | TRBV12-3/TRBV12-4
TGTGCCAGCAGCGTAGCTGGAGCTAGCAGGAATGAGCAGTTCTTC | CASSVAGASRNEQFF | NA | NA | TRBJ2-1 | TRBV9
TGTGCCAGCAGCCAAGATATGCAAGGCCTCTATGGCTACACCTTC | CASSQDMQGLYGYTF | NA | NA | TRBJ1-2 | TRBV14
TGTGCCAGCAGTTTAGGGACAGGGGGCGCTGGTTCACCCCTCCACTTT | CASSLGTGGAGSPLHF | TRBD1 | NA | TRBJ1-6 | TRBV12-3/TRBV12-4
TGCAGTGCTAGAGCCCCCACTAGCGGAACCAGCACAGATACGCAGTATTTT | CSARAPTSGTSTDTQYF | TRBD2 | NA | TRBJ2-3 | TRBV20-1
TGTGCCAGCACCCGCATAGGGACCGCTGAAATTGGCGGGGAGCTGTTTTTT | CASTRIGTAEIGGELFF | NA | NA | TRBJ2-2 | TRBV5-6
TGCGCCAGCAGCCAAGATTTGGCTAGCGGGAGTGGTTACAATGAGCAGTTCTTC | CASSQDLASGSGYNEQFF | TRBD2 | few | TRBJ2-1 | TRBV4-1
TGTGCCAGCAGCTTATTAGGCGGGAGGGCCGTAGATACGCAGTATTTT | CASSLLGGRAVDTQYF | TRBD2 | NA | TRBJ2-3 | TRBV11-3
TGTGCCAGCAGCGTCAAGATTGGGGCGCCCACTGAAGCTTTCTTT | CASSVKIGAPTEAFF | NA | once | TRBJ1-1 | TRBV7-3
TGTGCCAGCAGGGGGACAGGGAGGAATGAGCAGTTCTTC | CASRGTGRNEQFF | TRBD1 | few | TRBJ2-1 | TRBV12-3/TRBV12-4
TGCAGTGCCGGAACCGGGACTAGCGGCTACGAGCAGTACTTC | CSAGTGTSGYEQYF | TRBD2 | NA | TRBJ2-7 | TRBV20-1
TGTGCCAGTAGCTTAGCTGAGGGTGGCTATGGCTACACCTTC | CASSLAEGGYGYTF | NA | few | TRBJ1-2 | TRBV7-2
TGTGCCAGCAGTGAAGTTTTTTTCGGGGGGAGCGGAAACACCATATATTTT | CASSEVFFGGSGNTIYF | NA | few | TRBJ1-3 | TRBV6-1
TGCAGTGCTAGAGACCCAACTGACAGGGGGCTCGGGGGAGTTCAGCCCCAGCATTTT | CSARDPTDRGLGGVQPQHF | TRBD1 | NA | TRBJ1-5 | TRBV20-1
TGTGCCAGCAGCCGGACAGGGTCGGGAAACACCATATATTTT | CASSRTGSGNTIYF | TRBD1 | many | TRBJ1-3 | TRBV7-9
TGTGCCAGCAGTGGGGGTGAGGATAATGAAAAACTGTTTTTT | CASSGGEDNEKLFF | NA | few | TRBJ1-4 | TRBV12-3/TRBV12-4
TGTGCCAGTAGTCTGGGCTTCGTGGAGCAGTTCTTC | CASSLGFVEQFF | NA | NA | TRBJ2-1 | TRBV19
TGTGCCAGCGAAGCCCTAGGGGGCACAGATACGCAGTATTTT | CASEALGGTDTQYF | NA | NA | TRBJ2-3 | TRBV21-1
TGTGCCAGCAGTCATCAGGGGGCAGTCACAGATACGCAGTATTTT | CASSHQGAVTDTQYF | TRBD1 | few | TRBJ2-3 | TRBV11-1
TGTGCCAGCTCACCATCCGTGGGCAAAAACATTCAGTACTTC | CASSPSVGKNIQYF | NA | few | TRBJ2-4 | TRBV18
TGCAGCGTCAGAGGGGGAGAGACCCAGTACTTC | CSVRGGETQYF | NA | few | TRBJ2-5 | TRBV29-1
TGCGCCAGCAGCAAGGACAGGGCCAGCTACGAGCAGTACTTC | CASSKDRASYEQYF | TRBD1 | NA | TRBJ2-7 | TRBV5-1
TGTGCCAGCAGTCGGACAGGGGCGGTTTTAGAAAAACTGTTTTTT | CASSRTGAVLEKLFF | TRBD1 | few | TRBJ1-4 | TRBV12-3/TRBV12-4
TGTGCCAGCTCCCAGACGAGCACAGATACGCAGTATTTT | CASSQTSTDTQYF | NA | many | TRBJ2-3 | TRBV18
TGTGCCAGCAGCTCCGTAGCGGGAGGGACAAGTAATGAGCAGTTCTTC | CASSSVAGGTSNEQFF | TRBD2 | few | TRBJ2-1 | TRBV7-7
TGCAGTGCTAGAGCCGACTCGGAAAGGGGCTACGAGCAGTACTTC | CSARADSERGYEQYF | NA | NA | TRBJ2-7 | TRBV20-1
TGCAGTGCTAGAACGGGACAGGTCGACAATCAGCCCCAGCATTTT | CSARTGQVDNQPQHF | TRBD1 | NA | TRBJ1-5 | TRBV20-1
TGTGCCACCGGTCGTTCTAGCGGACTCAATGAGCAGTTCTTC | CATGRSSGLNEQFF | TRBD2 | NA | TRBJ2-1 | TRBV24-1
TGTGCCAGCAGTTTTACGGGGGCCCCCAACAATGAGCAGTTCTTC | CASSFTGAPNNEQFF | NA | few | TRBJ2-1 | TRBV12-3/TRBV12-4
TGCAGTGCCGCTAGTGGGACTAGCGGGGGAAATGAGCAGTTCTTC | CSAASGTSGGNEQFF | TRBD2 | many | TRBJ2-1 | TRBV20-1
TGTGCCAGCAGTTTCCAGGGGGCGCTTTACTATGGCTACACCTTC | CASSFQGALYYGYTF | TRBD1 | few | TRBJ1-2 | TRBV12-3/TRBV12-4
TGTGCCGGCTCAACAGGGGGCAATGAGCAGTTCTTC | CAGSTGGNEQFF | TRBD1 | NA | TRBJ2-1 | TRBV18
TGCAGTGCTAGACCCGAGGACACTCAGCCCCAGCATTTT | CSARPEDTQPQHF | NA | few | TRBJ1-5 | TRBV20-1
TGTGCCAGCAGTTCGACAGGTGTTAATGAAAAACTGTTTTTT | CASSSTGVNEKLFF | NA | NA | TRBJ1-4 | TRBV12-3/TRBV12-4